The 16 T cell receptor beta chains below come from one sample, sequenced in a study of CD4 T cells in relation to SARS-CoV-2 and coronaviruses. These receptors are not linked to any known antigen. Before the COVID-19 pandemic, during about 2011-2019, CD4+ T cells were taken from unexposed donors. Isolation of CD4+ T cells took place after less than 13 days in culture. Method: immunoSEQ multiplex PCR; TCRdb's copy keeps in-frame clones and lacks some. The sample gives some 30,000 clones, 75% to 80% of which show up once; 16% is in the top ten. Sequences were obtained from CD4+ T cells from PBMCs, cultured in vitro. Receptors were obtained from a human donor in good health.

The chain employs TRBV10-3 and TRBJ2-7, with D hard to call. CDR1 is ENHRY and CDR2 is SYGVKD in the germline V gene. The V end lost 6 bases, the J end lost 2 bases, and 5 bases lay between the germline ends. This CDR3 spans 11 amino acids. CDR3: CAIRQTYEQYF. The CDR3, as DNA: TGTGCCATCAGGCAAACCTACGAGCAGTACTTC.

The gene calls are TRBV11-2 and TRBJ1-2; D perhaps matches TRBD1 (5 bases). The CDR3 is 16 amino acids. Trimming shortened V by 1 base and J by 4 bases, and 16 bases separated the two germline ends. Germline V gene lookup returns CDR1 SGHAT and CDR2 FQNNGV. This CDR3 reads CASSLGRDGTLYGYTF. For the CDR3, the DNA is TGTGCCAGCAGCTTAGGGAGGGACGGGACTCTCTATGGCTACACCTTC.

V usage is TRBV19 and J usage is TRBJ1-1; 10 nucleotides align to TRBD1. The length of the CDR3 is 16 residues. J was trimmed by 4 bases and V by 4 bases; bases with no gene match: 9. CDR1 is LNHDA and CDR2 is SQIVND in the germline V gene (reference sequence). Here the CDR3 DNA reads TGTGCCAGTAGTACCCCGACAGGGGGCTGGAGCACTGAAGCTTTCTTT. Translating it yields CASSTPTGGWSTEAFF. Using reference TRBV19 and TRBJ1-1 for the parts outside the CDR3, the full variable domain is DGGITQSPKYLFRKEGQNVTLSCEQNLNHDAMYWYRQDPGQGLRLIYYSQIVNDFQKGDIAEGYSVSREKKESFPLTVTSAQKNPTAFYLCASSTPTGGWSTEAFFGQGTRLTVV.

The rearrangement links TRBV7-9 to TRBJ2-7; 12 bases align to TRBD1. There are 15 residues in the CDR3. With 1 base clipped from V and 5 bases from J, the junction kept 3 bases outside the gene matches. The germline CDR1 and CDR2 sequences are SEHNR and FQNEAQ (reference sequence). As DNA, the CDR3 is TGTGCCAGCAGCTTAGAGGGACAGGGGGCAGACGAGCAGTACTTC. Its protein product is CASSLEGQGADEQYF.

The rearrangement uses TRBV6-2 or TRBV6-3 and TRBJ2-1; 10 nucleotides match TRBD2. The CDR3 has 21 amino acids. Germline V lookup: CDR1 MNHEY, CDR2 SVGEGT. The V gene end was trimmed by 1 base and the J gene end by 0 bases; junction bases not matched to a gene: 15. The CDR3: CASSYLLLAGAGVVSYNEQFF. The CDR3 DNA sequence: TGTGCCAGCAGTTACTTGTTGCTAGCGGGAGCTGGAGTGGTCTCCTACAATGAGCAGTTCTTC.

The V call is TRBV6-5, the J call TRBJ2-5; maybe TRBD2 (5 bases). CDR1 MNHEY and CDR2 SVGAGI come from the germline V gene. The ends were cut back, 0 bases at V and 3 bases at J, with 11 bases in the middle. The CDR3 is 15 residues long. Here the CDR3 reads CASSYSAGGKETQYF. The DNA of the CDR3 is TGTGCCAGCAGTTACTCAGCTGGAGGCAAAGAGACCCAGTACTTC.

J is TRBJ1-1 and V is TRBV27; TRBD1 might be the D (5 bases). The CDR3 runs to 11 residues. CDR1 and CDR2 from the germline V gene are MNHEY and SMNVEV (reference sequence). V lost 6 bases to trimming and J lost 7 bases, with 9 bases between them. The CDR3 sequence is CASRGESEAFF. In DNA form, the CDR3 reads TGTGCCAGCAGGGGGGAAAGTGAAGCTTTCTTT.

V gene TRBV24-1 combines with J gene TRBJ2-7; D gene unclear. Trimming shortened V by 5 bases and J by 2 bases, and 9 bases separated the two germline ends. Germline loops: CDR1 KGHDR, CDR2 SFDVKD. CDR3 length: 13 amino acids. CDR3 nucleotides: TGTGCCACCAGTGGTGAGGTAGCCTACGAGCAGTACTTC. Protein product: CATSGEVAYEQYF.

Written as DNA, the CDR3 is TGCAGCGTCCGGACAGCCTCGGGTGAGCCCCAGCATTTT. Protein sequence: CSVRTASGEPQHF. The chain combines TRBV29-1 with TRBJ1-5; D might be TRBD1 (6 bases). V lost 6 bases and J lost 8, with 17 bases in between. The CDR3 is made up of 13 amino acids. CDR1 SQVTM and CDR2 ANQGSEA come from the germline V gene.

The chain links TRBV30 to TRBJ1-6; a weak D match, TRBD1 (5 bases). V lost 8 bases and J lost 5, with 13 bases in between. The germline gives CDR1 GTSNPN, CDR2 SVGIG (reference sequence). The CDR3 runs to 13 residues. CDR3 DNA sequence: TGTGCCCACAGGACGCGAAATAATTCACCCCTCCACTTT. The encoded protein is CAHRTRNNSPLHF.

The J gene is TRBJ1-2, the V gene TRBV5-1; 7 nucleotides align to TRBD1. Germline lookup yields CDR1 SGHRS and CDR2 YFSETQ. V shed 1 base and J 5 bases; nucleotides not matched to a gene: 5. The CDR3 has 14 amino acids. The CDR3 region has the DNA TGCGCCAGCAGCTTGCTTACAGGGGATTATGGCTACACCTTC. Protein product: CASSLLTGDYGYTF.

This chain connects TRBV18 to TRBJ2-2; D assignment may be TRBD1 or TRBD2 (5 bases each). With 0 bases removed from V and 6 bases from J, the gap between germline ends came to 14 bases. Germline CDR1 KGHSH, CDR2 LQKENI. This CDR3 comprises 16 residues. The CDR3 DNA is TGTGCCAGCTCACCACCGAACGATGGGGGTTCCGGGGAGCTGTTTTTT. This codes for CASSPPNDGGSGELFF.

J is TRBJ2-1 and V is TRBV14, with 12 bases matching TRBD2. This CDR3 region has 14 residues. Germline assignment: CDR1 SGHDN and CDR2 FVKESK. The trim removed 1 base at V and 9 bases at J, leaving 1 base unmatched. In nucleotides, the CDR3 is TGTGCCAGCAGCCAAGGACTAGCGGGAGCTGAGCAGTTCTTC. It specifies CASSQGLAGAEQFF.

The chain uses TRBV2 and TRBJ1-3, with 11 bases that match TRBD1. CDR1 SNHLY and CDR2 FYNNEI come from the germline V gene. The CDR3 extends over 14 amino acids. The V and J ends lost 8 bases and 0 bases, in that order; junction bases with no gene match: 0. CDR3 amino acids: CASGTGGSGNTIYF. DNA of the CDR3: TGTGCCAGCGGGACAGGGGGCTCTGGAAACACCATATATTTT.

This chain links TRBV7-9 with TRBJ2-2, with 8 bases aligning to TRBD1. From germline, CDR1 is SEHNR and CDR2 FQNEAQ (reference sequence). The CDR3 contains 16 residues. The V and J ends lost 5 bases and 0 bases, in that order; junction bases with no gene match: 5. CDR3 bases: TGTGCCAGCAGCGCTCAGGGGGCCTCGAACACCGGGGAGCTGTTTTTT. Translating gives CASSAQGASNTGELFF.

This chain connects TRBV5-8 to TRBJ2-3, with TRBD2 as a possible D gene (5 bases). The CDR3 totals 15 residues. Germline V CDR1 and CDR2: SGHTS, YDEGEE. Trimming left V 1 base short and J 4 bases short, with 13 bases between. CDR3 DNA sequence: TGTGCCAGCAGCTTGTCGGGGTTATCAGCAGATACGCAGTATTTT. Protein product: CASSLSGLSADTQYF.